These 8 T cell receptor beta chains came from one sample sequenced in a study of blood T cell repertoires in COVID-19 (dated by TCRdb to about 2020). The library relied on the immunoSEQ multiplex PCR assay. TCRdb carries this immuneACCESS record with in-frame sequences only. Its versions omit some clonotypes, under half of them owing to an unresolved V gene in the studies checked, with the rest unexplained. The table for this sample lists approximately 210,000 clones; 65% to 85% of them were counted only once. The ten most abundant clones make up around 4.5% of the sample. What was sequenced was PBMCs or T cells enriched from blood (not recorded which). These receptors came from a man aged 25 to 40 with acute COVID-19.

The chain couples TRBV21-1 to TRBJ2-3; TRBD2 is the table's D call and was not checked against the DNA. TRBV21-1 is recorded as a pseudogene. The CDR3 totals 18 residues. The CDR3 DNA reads TGTGCCAGCGCTCCCGATAAGGGAGAGCGGGGGGGCTCAGATACGCAGTATTTT. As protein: CASAPDKGERGGSDTQYF.

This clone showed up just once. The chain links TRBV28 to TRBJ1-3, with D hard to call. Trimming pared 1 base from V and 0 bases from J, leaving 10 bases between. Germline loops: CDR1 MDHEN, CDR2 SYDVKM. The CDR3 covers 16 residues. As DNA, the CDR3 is TGTGCCAGCAGTTTATTCCCAGTCCACTCTGGAAACACCATATATTTT. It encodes CASSLFPVHSGNTIYF.

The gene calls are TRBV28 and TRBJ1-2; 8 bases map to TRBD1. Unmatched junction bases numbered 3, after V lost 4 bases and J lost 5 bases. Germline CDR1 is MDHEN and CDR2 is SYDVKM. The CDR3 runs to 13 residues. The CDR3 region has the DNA TGTGCCAGCAGTTCGGACAGGGCGTATGGCTACACCTTC. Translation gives CASSSDRAYGYTF.

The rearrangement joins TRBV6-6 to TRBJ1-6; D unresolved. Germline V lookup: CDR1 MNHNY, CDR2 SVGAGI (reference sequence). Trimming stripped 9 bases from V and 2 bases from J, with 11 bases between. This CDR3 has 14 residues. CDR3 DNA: TGTGCCAGTTCCGGGGAAGCCTATAATTCACCCCTCCACTTT. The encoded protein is CASSGEAYNSPLHF.

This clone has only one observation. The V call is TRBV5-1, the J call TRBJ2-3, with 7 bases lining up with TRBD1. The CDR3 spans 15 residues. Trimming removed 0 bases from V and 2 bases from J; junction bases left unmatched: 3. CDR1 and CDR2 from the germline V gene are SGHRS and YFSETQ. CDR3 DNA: TGCGCCAGCAGCTTGGAGGGGGCCCTCACAGATACGCAGTATTTT. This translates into CASSLEGALTDTQYF. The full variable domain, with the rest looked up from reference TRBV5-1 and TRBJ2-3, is KAGVTQTPRYLIKTRGQQVTLSCSPISGHRSVSWYQQTPGQGLQFLFEYFSETQRNKGNFPGRFSGRQFSNSRSEMNVSTLELGDSALYLCASSLEGALTDTQYFGPGTRLTVL.

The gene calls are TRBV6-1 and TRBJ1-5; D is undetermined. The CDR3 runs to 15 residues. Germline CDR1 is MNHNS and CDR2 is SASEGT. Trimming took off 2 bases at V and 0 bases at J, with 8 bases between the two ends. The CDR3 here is CASSELRDSNQPQHF. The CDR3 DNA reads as TGTGCCAGCAGTGAATTGCGGGATAGCAATCAGCCCCAGCATTTT.

DNA for the CDR3: TGTGCCAGCAGCACAGGGAACACTGAAGCTTTCTTT. This encodes CASSTGNTEAFF. The rearrangement joins TRBV11-3 to TRBJ1-1; D perhaps matches TRBD1 (5 bases). V was clipped by 5 bases and J by 1 base, with 5 bases between them. This CDR3 has 12 residues. The V gene's germline CDR1 is SGHNT and CDR2 YENEEA. Full variable domain (remainder filled in from reference TRBV11-3 and TRBJ1-1): EAGVVQSPRYKIIEKKQPVAFWCNPISGHNTLYWYLQNLGQGPELLIRYENEEAVDDSQLPKDRFSAERLKGVDSTLKIQPAELGDSAVYLCASSTGNTEAFFGQGTRLTVV.

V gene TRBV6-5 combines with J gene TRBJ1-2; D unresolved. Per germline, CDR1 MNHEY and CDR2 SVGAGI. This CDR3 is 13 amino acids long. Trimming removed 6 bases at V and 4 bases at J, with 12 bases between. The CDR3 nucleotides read TGTGCCAGCAGCCCGCGGGGTAGCTATGGCTACACCTTC. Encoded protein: CASSPRGSYGYTF.